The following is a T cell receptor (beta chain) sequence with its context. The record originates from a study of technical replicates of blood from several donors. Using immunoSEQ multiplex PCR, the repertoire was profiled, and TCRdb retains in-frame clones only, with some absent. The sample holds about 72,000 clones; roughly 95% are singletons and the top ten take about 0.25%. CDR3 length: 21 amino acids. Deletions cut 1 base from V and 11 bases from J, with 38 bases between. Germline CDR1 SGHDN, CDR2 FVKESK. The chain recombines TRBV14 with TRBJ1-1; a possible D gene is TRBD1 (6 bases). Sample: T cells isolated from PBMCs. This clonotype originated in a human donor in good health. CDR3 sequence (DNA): TGTGCCAGCAGCCAAGCCCCTGGGTGGACCCCCCGGGGTTTAACAGGGACGGAGGCTTTCTTT. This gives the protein CASSQAPGWTPRGLTGTEAFF.